Each of the 28 T cell receptor beta chains below was sequenced from the same sample in a study of blood T cell repertoires in COVID-19. Produced via immunoSEQ multiplex PCR; TCRdb's table is partial and in-frame only. The profile covers under 450,000 clones, with approximately 86% appearing a single time and roughly 6.6% taken by the ten largest. Sequencing input: peripheral blood. The receptors come from a woman in her sixties or seventies with COVID-19, enrolled during active disease.

This chain connects TRBV18 to TRBJ2-4; possible D gene TRBD2, 6 bases. The CDR3 is 16 residues long. V dropped 4 bases and J dropped 3 bases, with 16 bases sitting between them. Germline-derived CDR1 and CDR2 are KGHSH and LQKENI. This CDR3 reads CASSLLSVGGKNIQYF. The CDR3 DNA sequence: TGTGCCAGCTCACTTCTTTCCGTGGGGGGCAAAAACATTCAGTACTTC.

The V and J genes are TRBV30 and TRBJ1-1; possibly TRBD1 for D (6 bases). There are 13 residues in the CDR3. Germline CDR1 and CDR2: GTSNPN and SVGIG (reference sequence). Trimming stripped 4 bases from V and 8 bases from J, with 17 bases between. CDR3 sequence: CAWKWGLGSEAFF. CDR3 nucleotide sequence: TGTGCCTGGAAATGGGGGCTGGGGTCGGAAGCTTTCTTT.

This clone was seen only once. This chain joins TRBV5-4 and TRBJ1-2, with a tentative D call TRBD1 (6 bases). Looked up from germline, CDR1 is SGHNT and CDR2 is YYREEE (reference sequence). This CDR3 region has 15 residues. Trimming left V 3 bases short and J 8 bases short, with 20 bases between. Here the CDR3 DNA reads TGTGCCAGCAGCTCCGAGGATCGGGGGGCGAGAGGCTACACCTTC. Its protein is CASSSEDRGARGYTF.

V and J are TRBV27 and TRBJ1-4; D might be TRBD1 (6 bases). The length of the CDR3 is 14 residues. The V gene lost 5 bases and the J gene lost 8 bases, with 15 bases spanning the gap. Germline V lookup: CDR1 MNHEY, CDR2 SMNVEV (reference sequence). As DNA, the CDR3 is TGTGCCAGCAGTCTGGACAGTTTGAGGGAAAAACTGTTTTTT. It translates to CASSLDSLREKLFF.

The rearrangement joins TRBV23-1 to TRBJ2-1; 10 bases agree with TRBD1. Being an ORF, TRBV23-1 has a function that is uncertain. V was clipped by 2 bases and J by 8 bases; unmatched bases: 12. The CDR3 contains 17 residues. In nucleotides, the CDR3 is TGCGCCAGCAGTCAACGGGGACAGGGGAACGTTTGCGATGAGCAGTTCTTC. Encoded protein: CASSQRGQGNVCDEQFF.

The chain employs TRBV3-1 (or the pseudogene TRBV3-2) and TRBJ1-5, with TRBD1 as a possible D gene (6 bases). Looked up from germline, CDR1 is LGHDT and CDR2 is YNNKEL (reference sequence). This CDR3 comprises 13 residues. The V end lost 4 bases, the J end lost 7 bases, and 11 bases lay between the germline ends. The CDR3 region is CASSPQGKQPQHF. The CDR3 DNA follows: TGTGCCAGCAGCCCGCAGGGGAAGCAGCCCCAGCATTTT.

This clone was found once. The chain carries TRBV6-5 and TRBJ1-1; perhaps TRBD1 as D (5 bases). Germline lookup yields CDR1 MNHEY and CDR2 SVGAGI. Between the trimmed V and J ends, which lost 4 bases and 5 bases, there was a span of 20 bases. The CDR3 extends over 16 amino acids. The CDR3 DNA reads as TGTGCCAGCAGTTGGGGGGACCCCATCGCGGGGACTGAAGCTTTCTTT. It codes for CASSWGDPIAGTEAFF.

This clone was seen a few times. The chain combines TRBV9 with TRBJ2-1; no reliable D call. Germline CDR1 is SGDLS and CDR2 is YYNGEE. The V end lost 2 bases, the J end lost 5 bases, and 8 bases lay between the germline ends. The CDR3 is 13 amino acids. CDR3 protein: CASSVWQNNEQFF. The CDR3 DNA reads as TGTGCCAGCAGCGTTTGGCAGAACAATGAGCAGTTCTTC.

This chain uses TRBV30 with TRBJ2-2, with D unclear. CDR3 length: 13 residues. Germline CDR1 is GTSNPN and CDR2 is SVGIG (reference sequence). Trimming pared 0 bases from V and 6 bases from J, leaving 8 bases between. Here the CDR3 reads CAWSVERPGELFF. The CDR3 DNA reads TGTGCCTGGAGTGTAGAGCGACCCGGGGAGCTGTTTTTT. Full variable domain (remainder filled in from reference TRBV30 and TRBJ2-2): SQTIHQWPATLVQPVGSPLSLECTVEGTSNPNLYWYRQAAGRGLQLLFYSVGIGQISSEVPQNLSASRPQDRQFILSSKKLLLSDSGFYLCAWSVERPGELFFGEGSRLTVL.

This chain connects TRBV27 to TRBJ2-3; no clear D. Trimming removed 2 bases at V and 2 bases at J, with 23 bases between. The germline CDR1 and CDR2 sequences are MNHEY and SMNVEV (reference sequence). The CDR3 is 19 residues long. The CDR3 protein is CASSLNSLFPRSTTDTQYF. In nucleotides, the CDR3 is TGTGCCAGCAGTTTAAATTCTCTATTCCCGCGATCTACCACAGATACGCAGTATTTT.

The V gene is TRBV3-1 (or the pseudogene TRBV3-2), the J gene TRBJ2-1, with TRBD2 identical over 11 bases. J lost 6 bases, V lost 1 base, and 8 bases had no gene match. This CDR3 comprises 17 residues. Germline CDR1 is LGHDT and CDR2 is YNNKEL (reference sequence). The CDR3 spells CASSQGFSGGARNEQFF. The CDR3 bases are TGTGCCAGCAGCCAAGGGTTTAGCGGGGGGGCCCGCAATGAGCAGTTCTTC.

The CDR3 sequence: CASSPGEGNEQYF. In DNA, the CDR3 is TGTGCCAGCAGCCCGGGGGAAGGGAACGAGCAGTACTTC. The chain employs TRBV7-6 and TRBJ2-7; a weak D match, TRBD2 (6 bases). This CDR3 is built from 13 residues. Trimming stripped 5 bases from V and 5 bases from J, with 13 bases between. Germline-derived CDR1 and CDR2 are SGHVS and FNYEAQ.

V and J are TRBV18 and TRBJ1-1; D gene unclear. V dropped 2 bases and J dropped 1 base, with 14 bases sitting between them. There are 16 residues in the CDR3. The germline V gene has CDR1 KGHSH and CDR2 LQKENI. This CDR3 reads CASSPGTGGRNTEAFF. The CDR3 DNA reads TGTGCCAGCTCACCAGGAACCGGCGGTAGGAACACTGAAGCTTTCTTT.

The chain has TRBV4-2 and TRBJ1-2; TRBD1 matches at 9 bases. The CDR3 sequence is 15 residues long. Germline V CDR1 and CDR2: LGHNA, YNFKEQ. The V gene end was trimmed by 2 bases and the J gene end by 2 bases; junction bases not matched to a gene: 3. The CDR3 region is CASSQLTGGNYGYTF. DNA for the CDR3: TGTGCCAGCAGCCAATTGACAGGGGGGAACTATGGCTACACCTTC.

This chain joins TRBV6-4 and TRBJ2-1; 9 positions match TRBD1. CDR1 is MRHNA, CDR2 SNTAGT, per germline. The J segment lost 5 bases and the V segment lost 6 bases, leaving 8 bases of the junction unmatched. The CDR3 runs to 15 residues. The CDR3 bases are TGTGCCAGCAGCCCTGGGGACAGGGACAACAATGAGCAGTTCTTC. Its translation: CASSPGDRDNNEQFF.

V is TRBV4-2 and J is TRBJ2-7; 7 nucleotides match TRBD2. Germline-derived CDR1 and CDR2 are LGHNA and YNFKEQ. The CDR3 is made up of 12 amino acids. V trimming: 4 bases; J trimming: 3 bases; junction bases outside the gene matches: 0. The chain's CDR3 is CASSPGGYEQYF. The CDR3 region has the DNA TGTGCCAGCAGCCCGGGAGGCTACGAGCAGTACTTC.

The rearrangement joins TRBV11-2 to TRBJ1-3, with a possible D match to TRBD1 (5 bases). The germline gives CDR1 SGHAT, CDR2 FQNNGV. Trimming took off 4 bases at V and 4 bases at J, with 17 bases between the two ends. CDR3 length: 16 residues. The CDR3 is CASSYSGGGLGNTIYF. CDR3 sequence (DNA): TGTGCCAGCAGCTACAGTGGGGGGGGTCTAGGAAACACCATATATTTT.

CDR3 DNA: TGTGCCAGCAGCTTAGTCGGCAGGTTCTCTGGAAACACCATATATTTT. Protein: CASSLVGRFSGNTIYF. This chain joins TRBV7-8 and TRBJ1-3; D is undetermined. This CDR3 region has 16 residues. Per the germline V gene, CDR1 is SGHVS and CDR2 is FQNEAQ. V lost 1 base, J lost 0 bases, and 10 bases lay in between.

The gene calls are TRBV5-4 and TRBJ2-2, with no clear D. V shed 0 bases and J shed 0 bases, with 3 bases lying between them. Germline CDR1 reads SGHNT; CDR2 reads YYREEE (reference sequence). The CDR3 spans 14 residues. The CDR3 reads CASSLASNTGELFF. CDR3 nucleotide sequence: TGTGCCAGCAGCTTGGCGTCGAACACCGGGGAGCTGTTTTTT.

The chain joins TRBV27 to TRBJ1-1, with D hard to call. CDR3 length: 13 amino acids. With 0 bases removed from V and 3 bases from J, the gap between germline ends came to 5 bases. Germline-derived CDR1 and CDR2 are MNHEY and SMNVEV (reference sequence). CDR3 nucleotide sequence: TGTGCCAGCAGTTTATCTCCGTACACTGAAGCTTTCTTT. Its protein product is CASSLSPYTEAFF.

The chain is built from TRBV7-9 and TRBJ2-1; D is ambiguous. Trimming took 7 bases from V and 7 from J, leaving 11 bases between them. The CDR3 is 12 amino acids. Germline V lookup: CDR1 SEHNR, CDR2 FQNEAQ (reference sequence). The CDR3 DNA is TGTGCCAGCACCCCCGCGTCGAATGAGCAGTTCTTC. Protein product: CASTPASNEQFF.

This clone has only a few counts. The chain employs TRBV5-6 and TRBJ1-2, with TRBD1 as a possible D gene (5 bases). V dropped 3 bases and J dropped 8 bases, with 8 bases sitting between them. The CDR3 extends over 11 amino acids. Germline V gene sequence: CDR1 SGHDT, CDR2 YYEEEE. The CDR3 is CASSSGLGYTF. CDR3 DNA: TGTGCCAGCAGCTCAGGGCTCGGCTACACCTTC.

The chain uses TRBV4-1 and TRBJ1-3; D is perhaps TRBD1 (5 bases). Germline lookup yields CDR1 MGHRA and CDR2 YSYEKL. CDR3 length: 18 residues. The ends were cut back, 1 base at V and 1 base at J, with 17 bases in the middle. The CDR3 reads CASSQGLDSLESGNTIYF. The DNA of the CDR3 is TGCGCCAGCAGCCAAGGTTTAGACAGCCTCGAATCTGGAAACACCATATATTTT.

This clone has just a few counts. The chain couples TRBV12-3 or TRBV12-4 to TRBJ1-1; 7 bases agree with TRBD1. Losses at the gene ends were 6 bases for V and 10 bases for J; bases not matched to a gene: 5. The CDR3 length is 11 residues. In DNA form, the CDR3 reads TGTGCCAGCAGGCTGACAGGGAGAGCTTTCTTT. Residues: CASRLTGRAFF.

The J gene is TRBJ1-2, the V gene TRBV6-5; perhaps TRBD1 as D (5 bases). Trimming pared 4 bases from V and 8 bases from J, leaving 17 bases between. This CDR3 spans 14 amino acids. Germline V CDR1 and CDR2: MNHEY, SVGAGI. CDR3 in DNA: TGTGCCAGCAGTTTTTTCCCAGGGTCGCGGGGCTACACCTTC. Its protein is CASSFFPGSRGYTF.

The V gene is TRBV15, the J gene TRBJ2-1; possibly TRBD2 for D (7 bases). The V end lost 6 bases, the J end lost 1 base, and 13 bases lay between the germline ends. Germline V gene lookup returns CDR1 LNHNV and CDR2 YYDKDF (reference sequence). The CDR3 spans 15 residues. The CDR3 sequence is CATSKGGASYNEQFF. CDR3 in DNA: TGTGCCACCAGTAAGGGGGGGGCGTCCTACAATGAGCAGTTCTTC.

This clone was counted between two and nine times. The chain carries TRBV10-3 and TRBJ2-1, with 7 bases fitting TRBD1. CDR1 and CDR2 (germline): ENHRY, SYGVKD. There are 17 residues in the CDR3. Trimming cost V 7 bases and J 0 bases; bases outside gene matches: 12. DNA of the CDR3: TGTGCCATCAAGAGAGGGGGCGGGTCGAGCTCCTACAATGAGCAGTTCTTC. Amino acids: CAIKRGGGSSSYNEQFF.

V and J are TRBV5-5 and TRBJ2-5; 8 bases are shared with TRBD2. Germline V gene sequence: CDR1 SGHKS, CDR2 YYEKEE (reference sequence). J gave up 7 bases and V 0 bases, and 5 bases lay outside the gene matches. This CDR3 spans 14 amino acids. CDR3 region: CASSLDWLAGTQYF. The CDR3, as DNA: TGTGCCAGCAGCTTGGACTGGCTAGCGGGGACCCAGTACTTC.